These 32 T cell receptor beta chains share one sample of origin, sequenced in a study of CD8 T cells in Susac syndrome. Reverse transcription used roughly 0.45 to 1 ug RNA and random hexamers. TCRdb recomputed calls from the immunoSEQ multiplex PCR reads with MiXCR, one row per CDR3 protein. The repertoire holds about 250,000 distinct CDR3 sequences, with about 93% as singletons. The sequenced sample was CD4+ T cells from PBMCs. These receptors were obtained from a human donor with multiple sclerosis.

The rearrangement uses TRBV5-6 and TRBJ1-1; D might be TRBD1 (5 bases). CDR1 SGHDT and CDR2 YYEEEE come from the germline V gene. The CDR3 is 16 amino acids. Deletions cut 3 bases from V and 1 base from J, with 16 bases between. The DNA of the CDR3 is TGTGCCAGCAGCTACCAGGCGAACAGGCGGAACACTGAAGCTTTCTTT. Translation: CASSYQANRRNTEAFF.

V and J are TRBV4-1 and TRBJ2-2; D is unresolved. Germline V gene sequence: CDR1 MGHRA, CDR2 YSYEKL. The CDR3 sequence is 15 residues long. The V gene lost 0 bases and the J gene lost 2 bases, with 7 bases spanning the gap. The DNA for the CDR3 is TGCGCCAGCAGCCAAGATGGGCATAACACCGGGGAGCTGTTTTTT. Its protein product is CASSQDGHNTGELFF.

This chain connects TRBV28 to TRBJ2-7; D tentatively reads TRBD1 or TRBD2 (5 bases each). In germline, CDR1 is MDHEN, CDR2 SYDVKM. This CDR3 comprises 13 residues. The V end lost 4 bases, the J end lost 4 bases, and 11 bases lay between the germline ends. The CDR3 is CASSSGPSYEQYV. The CDR3 bases are TGTGCCAGCAGTTCGGGACCATCATACGAGCAGTACGTC.

V gene TRBV19 combines with J gene TRBJ2-2, with D perhaps matching TRBD1 (6 bases). The CDR3 contains 15 residues. Trimming pared 6 bases from V and 7 bases from J, leaving 18 bases between. The germline gives CDR1 LNHDA, CDR2 SQIVND (reference sequence). The chain's CDR3 is CASRRTVGDNGELFF. The CDR3 region has the DNA TGTGCCAGTAGGCGGACAGTGGGAGATAACGGGGAGCTGTTTTTT.

The rearrangement links TRBV12-3 or TRBV12-4 to TRBJ1-4; D not resolved. The CDR3 extends over 15 amino acids. V lost 1 base and J 5 bases, leaving 11 bases between the germline ends. CDR3 sequence reads: CASSLEDGRNEKLFF. The CDR3 DNA follows: TGTGCCAGCAGTTTAGAGGACGGACGGAATGAAAAACTGTTTTTT.

The chain uses TRBV30 and TRBJ1-6; D is perhaps TRBD1 (5 bases). This CDR3 is built from 16 residues. The germline CDR1 and CDR2 sequences are GTSNPN and SVGIG (reference sequence). V was clipped by 3 bases and J by 0 bases, with 12 bases between them. The CDR3 bases are TGTGCCTGGAGCAGGGCCTCACTCTCCTATAATTCACCCCTCCACTTT. Protein sequence: CAWSRASLSYNSPLHF.

This clonotype was seen just once. This chain links TRBV4-2 with TRBJ2-7; 11 bases map to TRBD1. Germline CDR1 and CDR2: LGHNA and YNFKEQ. The CDR3 length is 16 residues. V shed 1 base, J shed 3 bases, and the junction held 5 bases outside the gene matches. The CDR3 protein is CASSQGEGTGGYEQYF. For the CDR3, the DNA is TGTGCCAGCAGCCAAGGGGAAGGGACAGGGGGCTACGAGCAGTACTTC.

This clonotype has more than one count but fewer than ten. J is TRBJ2-2 and V is TRBV29-1; maybe TRBD1 (6 bases). Germline CDR1 reads SQVTM; CDR2 reads ANQGSEA. The V and J ends lost 3 bases and 0 bases respectively, with 8 bases between them. The CDR3 loop spans 14 amino acids. The chain's CDR3 is CSVDRGTNTGELFF. The CDR3, as DNA: TGCAGCGTTGACAGGGGTACGAACACCGGGGAGCTGTTTTTT.

This chain joins TRBV7-2 and TRBJ1-2; a possible D gene is TRBD1 (5 bases). Germline CDR1 and CDR2: SGHTA and FQGNSA. The CDR3 runs to 14 residues. V lost 1 base and J lost 7, with 13 bases in between. In DNA form, the CDR3 reads TGTGCCAGCAGCTTAGGCAGGGAAATGGGTGGCTACACCTTC. Translation: CASSLGREMGGYTF.

This clonotype was observed once. This chain links TRBV29-1 with TRBJ1-2; 8 bases are shared with TRBD1. The CDR3 sequence is 12 residues long. The ends lost 7 bases at V and 5 bases at J; junction bases unmatched: 6. Germline V gene data show CDR1 as SQVTM and CDR2 as ANQGSEA. The CDR3 bases are TGCAGCGGGGGAGGACAGGGATATGGCTACACCTTC. This gives the protein CSGGGQGYGYTF.

The CDR3 loop is CSASPGTPSFGEKLFF. CDR3 DNA: TGCAGTGCTAGCCCCGGGACGCCAAGCTTCGGTGAAAAACTGTTTTTT. V usage is TRBV20-1 and J usage is TRBJ1-4; TRBD1 is a possible D gene (5 bases). V shed 3 bases and J shed 7 bases, with 21 bases lying between them. The CDR3 extends over 16 amino acids. Germline lookup yields CDR1 DFQATT and CDR2 SNEGSKA (reference sequence).

In DNA, the CDR3 is TGTGCCACCAGCAGGACTAGTCAAGAGACCCAGTACTTC. It is translated as CATSRTSQETQYF. This sequence joins TRBV15 and TRBJ2-5; D might be TRBD2 (6 bases). The CDR3 sequence is 13 residues long. Trimming stripped 3 bases from V and 2 bases from J, with 7 bases between. Looked up from germline, CDR1 is LNHNV and CDR2 is YYDKDF (reference sequence).

The rearrangement joins TRBV10-2 to TRBJ2-1; perhaps TRBD2 as D (7 bases). Germline assignment: CDR1 WSHSY and CDR2 SAAADI. This CDR3 is 14 amino acids long. V was shortened by 10 bases and J by 2 bases, with 15 bases between the two germline ends. The CDR3 bases are TGCGCCACCCACGGGGGGCTCGCCTACAATGAGCAGTTCTTC. Its protein product is CATHGGLAYNEQFF.

V is TRBV5-6 and J is TRBJ2-1, with D unresolved. From germline, CDR1 is SGHDT and CDR2 YYEEEE. The ends were cut back, 0 bases at V and 12 bases at J, with 7 bases in the middle. CDR3 size: 11 residues. DNA for the CDR3: TGTGCCAGCAGCTTGGAAGGCAGGCAGTTCTTC. Protein product: CASSLEGRQFF.

The V call is TRBV7-9, the J call TRBJ1-1; 9 bases are a match to TRBD1. The V and J ends lost 6 bases and 5 bases, in that order; junction bases with no gene match: 16. The CDR3 is 17 residues long. The V gene's germline CDR1 is SEHNR and CDR2 FQNEAQ (reference sequence). The chain's CDR3 is CASRSSGTGNRGTEAFF. The DNA of the CDR3 is TGTGCCAGCAGATCCAGCGGGACAGGGAATCGTGGGACTGAAGCTTTCTTT.

The chain has TRBV29-1 and TRBJ2-7, with D possibly matching TRBD1 (6 bases). The CDR3 is 15 residues long. The V gene lost 2 bases and the J gene lost 10 bases, with 24 bases spanning the gap. Germline values: CDR1 SQVTM, CDR2 ANQGSEA. Here the CDR3 DNA reads TGCAGCGTTGAACCATCCGACGCCCCAGGGGTAGGACAGTACTTC. Residues: CSVEPSDAPGVGQYF.

The CDR3 protein is CASANPGLPHNEQFF. DNA of the CDR3: TGTGCCAGCGCCAATCCGGGACTACCTCACAATGAGCAGTTCTTC. V gene TRBV6-2 or TRBV6-3 combines with J gene TRBJ2-1; TRBD2 matches at 7 bases. The CDR3 runs to 15 residues. CDR1 is MNHEY, CDR2 SVGEGT, per germline. V dropped 8 bases and J dropped 5; count of bases not matched to a gene: 12.

The rearrangement joins TRBV29-1 to TRBJ1-2, with no clear D. The ends were cut back, 5 bases at V and 7 bases at J, with 14 bases in the middle. CDR1 SQVTM and CDR2 ANQGSEA come from the germline V gene. There are 12 residues in the CDR3. This CDR3 reads CSVSRLHAGYTF. DNA of the CDR3: TGCAGCGTTTCCCGGCTACACGCTGGCTACACCTTC. Based on the CDR3 plus reference TRBV29-1 and TRBJ1-2, the full variable domain is SAVISQKPSRDICQRGTSLTIQCQVDSQVTMMFWYRQQPGQSLTLIATANQGSEATYESGFVIDKFPISRPNLTFSTLTVSNMSPEDSSIYLCSVSRLHAGYTFGSGTRLTVV.

CDR3: CSAGQGETYGYTF. Written as DNA, the CDR3 is TGCAGCGCCGGACAGGGAGAGACCTATGGCTACACCTTC. V and J are TRBV29-1 and TRBJ1-2, with 8 positions matching TRBD1. V lost 7 bases to trimming and J lost 4 bases; unmatched junction nucleotides: 8. Germline V gene lookup returns CDR1 SQVTM and CDR2 ANQGSEA. The CDR3 runs 13 residues.

V is TRBV5-1 and J is TRBJ2-7; 8 bases are a match to TRBD1. The CDR3 totals 16 residues. The germline V gene has CDR1 SGHRS and CDR2 YFSETQ. V trimming: 4 bases; J trimming: 7 bases; junction bases outside the gene matches: 16. In DNA form, the CDR3 reads TGCGCCAGCAGCGCGTACCCCGGGACAGGCAACAGGGAGCAGTACTTC. It yields the protein CASSAYPGTGNREQYF.

This chain uses TRBV28 with TRBJ1-2, with 9 bases aligning to TRBD1. Germline CDR1 is MDHEN and CDR2 is SYDVKM. Trimming at V came to 3 bases and at J to 8 bases, leaving 7 bases not matched to a gene. The CDR3 extends over 14 amino acids. The CDR3 DNA reads TGTGCCAGCAGTTTCCGCGGACAGGGGATGGGCTACACCTTC. Its protein product is CASSFRGQGMGYTF.

This chain uses TRBV30 with TRBJ2-7; D is unresolved. V shed 2 bases and J shed 6 bases, with 14 bases lying between them. CDR1 is GTSNPN, CDR2 SVGIG, per germline (reference sequence). The CDR3 totals 13 residues. The CDR3 spells CAWSPNQLFEQYF. The DNA for the CDR3 is TGTGCCTGGAGTCCTAACCAATTATTCGAGCAGTACTTC.

This rearrangement joins TRBV3-1 to TRBJ1-2; D remains ambiguous. The V end was cut by 0 bases, the J end by 6 bases, with 8 bases between. The CDR3 extends over 13 amino acids. Germline CDR1 and CDR2: LGHDT and YNNKEL (reference sequence). The CDR3 DNA is TGTGCCAGCAGCCAAGACGGGTGGGATGGCTACACCTTC. As protein: CASSQDGWDGYTF. The whole variable domain, remainder taken from reference TRBV3-1 and TRBJ1-2, is DTAVSQTPKYLVTQMGNDKSIKCEQNLGHDTMYWYKQDSKKFLKIMFSYNNKELIINETVPNRFSPKSPDKAHLNLHINSLELGDSAVYFCASSQDGWDGYTFGSGTRLTVV.

The J gene is TRBJ2-1, the V gene TRBV5-4; 9 bases line up with TRBD2. Germline V gene lookup returns CDR1 SGHNT and CDR2 YYREEE (reference sequence). V was pared by 4 bases and J by 7 bases, with 6 bases of the junction left unmatched. This CDR3 region has 14 residues. The CDR3 spells CASSTGTSRNEQFF. CDR3 DNA sequence: TGTGCCAGCAGCACCGGGACTAGCCGAAATGAGCAGTTCTTC.

The J gene is TRBJ2-1, the V gene TRBV9; no definite D call. The ends were cut back, 6 bases at V and 9 bases at J, with 4 bases in the middle. Germline V gene lookup returns CDR1 SGDLS and CDR2 YYNGEE. The CDR3 length is 9 residues. CDR3 region: CASIREQFF. DNA of the CDR3: TGTGCCAGCATACGTGAGCAGTTCTTC.

V gene TRBV4-1 combines with J gene TRBJ1-6; tentatively, D is TRBD1 (5 bases). This CDR3 spans 13 amino acids. The V gene lost 2 bases and the J gene lost 10 bases, with 9 bases spanning the gap. Looked up from germline, CDR1 is MGHRA and CDR2 is YSYEKL. CDR3 protein: CASSQPQESPLHF. For the CDR3, the DNA is TGCGCCAGCAGCCAACCACAGGAATCACCCCTCCACTTT.

V usage is TRBV28 and J usage is TRBJ2-3; D perhaps matches TRBD2 (5 bases). This CDR3 contains 15 residues. Looked up from germline, CDR1 is MDHEN and CDR2 is SYDVKM. The ends were cut back, 7 bases at V and 1 base at J, with 15 bases in the middle. The DNA for the CDR3 is TGTGCCAGCATCTCTGGAAGCGGTGGCACAGATACGCAGTATTTT. As protein: CASISGSGGTDTQYF.

A single count supports this clonotype. V is TRBV5-6 and J is TRBJ2-5, with D possibly being TRBD2 (5 bases). CDR1 is SGHDT and CDR2 is YYEEEE in the germline V gene. The CDR3 runs to 16 residues. V lost 0 bases and J lost 1, with 13 bases in between. The DNA for the CDR3 is TGTGCCAGCAGCTTGGTGGACCGAGGGATCCAAGAGACCCAGTACTTC. Its protein is CASSLVDRGIQETQYF. Variable domain in full (rest from reference TRBV5-6 and TRBJ2-5): DAGVTQSPTHLIKTRGQQVTLRCSPKSGHDTVSWYQQALGQGPQFIFQYYEEEERQRGNFPDRFSGHQFPNYSSELNVNALLLGDSALYLCASSLVDRGIQETQYFGPGTRLLVL.

This rearrangement joins TRBV6-5 to TRBJ1-5; possible D gene TRBD1, 5 bases. There are 15 residues in the CDR3. Trimming took 9 bases from V and 6 from J, leaving 21 bases between them. Germline V CDR1 and CDR2: MNHEY, SVGAGI. The CDR3 loop is CASTDSGGRSQPQHF. Written as DNA, the CDR3 is TGTGCCAGTACAGACAGTGGCGGCAGGAGTCAGCCCCAGCATTTT.

This clonotype was recorded once. V and J are TRBV24-1 and TRBJ2-1; TRBD2 agrees at 13 bases. The ends lost 7 bases at V and 6 bases at J; junction bases unmatched: 11. This CDR3 region has 17 residues. Germline CDR1 and CDR2: KGHDR and SFDVKD. CDR3 nucleotide sequence: TGTGCCACCAGCGGGACTAGCGGGGCGGTTGTGGGCAATGAGCAGTTCTTC. Protein sequence: CATSGTSGAVVGNEQFF.

V and J are TRBV7-9 and TRBJ1-3; 8 bases line up with TRBD1. Unmatched junction bases numbered 3, after V lost 8 bases and J lost 9 bases. This CDR3 comprises 11 residues. The germline V gene has CDR1 SEHNR and CDR2 FQNEAQ (reference sequence). CDR3 sequence reads: CASGQGSTIYF. CDR3 bases: TGTGCCAGCGGACAGGGCAGCACCATATATTTT.

The genes are TRBV7-2 and TRBJ2-7, with TRBD2 matching over 7 bases. CDR1 and CDR2 from the germline V gene are SGHTA and FQGNSA. The CDR3 is made up of 15 amino acids. The junction had 11 bases not matched to a gene; V was cut back by 6 bases and J by 3 bases. The CDR3 region has the DNA TGTGCCAGCAGACCTGACTGGCTAGCGGACTACGAGCAGTACTTC. Encoded protein: CASRPDWLADYEQYF.